This TCR beta chain is drawn from a study of blood T cell repertoires in COVID-19 (dated by TCRdb to the early 2020s). Regarding the research as a whole: The collaborator samples originated in the United States, Italy and Spain and spanned the acute and convalescent phases of COVID-19. The material from the prospective study consisted of cDNA or gDNA derived from T cells, B-cell-depleted T cells, or PBMCs. Deeply sampled blood TCRbeta repertoires from subjects exposed to, actively infected with, or recovered from COVID-19 were included in the dataset. A freely available public database, intended as a resource for researchers studying the immune response to SARS-CoV-2, is where the repertoires were released. Samples were obtained from the ongoing ImmuneRACE study (first 160 participants) and from 1,254 subjects provided by 6 global collaborators. Nearly every sample came with metadata listing a de-identified subject ID, COVID-19 status, age in years and sex. Where available, HLA class I and class II types were obtained from metadata supplied by the sample provider rather than from assay-based typing. The investigation overall reported the following: How much clinical and demographic metadata was included differed by source and by participant, and the metadata was provided uncurated.

V ends up 1 base short and J 8 bases short, with an unmatched junction base count of 9. For CDR1 and CDR2, the germline V gene lists KGHDR and SFDVKD. Taken from cysteine to phenylalanine, the CDR3 has 16 residues. The DNA shown is the 48-base CDR3, in frame from base 1. Whole blood was collected in K2EDTA tubes by collaborating institutions according to the institutions' own protocols. For TCRbeta analysis, collaborator samples were shipped as frozen whole blood, as isolated PBMCs, or as DNA extracted from either sample type. On this clone itself: The specificity of this receptor is unknown. Base qualities were left out, and no much larger clone turns up one base away.

The immunoSEQ Assay, a bias-controlled multiplex PCR, was used to amplify TCRbeta CDR3 regions from genomic DNA. The study's processing was this. Nucleated cell counts per sample were estimated from amplification of reference gene primers within the assay. To quantify the absolute abundance of each unique TCRbeta CDR3 rearrangement, sequence reads were collapsed and filtered. For each sample, productive Simpson clonality was calculated by taking the square root of Simpson's diversity index across productive rearrangements. TCRdb limited this immuneACCESS table to in-frame rearrangements with V and J called. A share of clones is missing; checked studies link under half to unresolved V genes, and the rest is unexplained. V and J calls and clone size are given by that table; D and trimming were obtained from the DNA. The sample records around 110,000 clones, more than 80% of which are singletons. 11% to 15% of the sample is taken by the ten largest.

Specimen: peripheral blood. Recombination connected TRBV24-1 to TRBJ2-1; TRBD2 agrees with 8 junctional bases. The receptor was derived from a woman aged 55-75 years with acute or convalescent COVID-19. In nucleotides, the sequence is TGTGCCACCAGTGATTTAGCGGGGGCCCGTCTGGATGAGCAGTTCTTC. It codes for CATSDLAGARLDEQFF.